The 7 T cell receptor beta chains in this list originate from one sample, sequenced in a study of blood T cell repertoires in COVID-19. Some clones are missing from TCRdb's copy, which holds only in-frame ones; the method was immunoSEQ multiplex PCR. The table includes about 250,000 clones, around 85% detected once. Sequenced input: peripheral blood. The receptors here all came from a man older than 75 with acute or convalescent COVID-19.

This clone was detected a few times. The chain combines TRBV5-3 with TRBJ2-7; TRBD2 is a possible D gene (6 bases). TRBV5-3 is an open reading frame whose function is uncertain. The CDR3 length is 16 residues. V lost 3 bases and J 0 bases, leaving 16 bases between the germline ends. CDR3 coding DNA: TGTGCCAGAAGCTCCCGGGGAGGTCCTAGCTCCTACGAGCAGTACTTC. Translated: CARSSRGGPSSYEQYF.

The V and J genes are TRBV28 and TRBJ1-2; TRBD1 matches at 9 bases. Per germline, CDR1 MDHEN and CDR2 SYDVKM. The trim removed 3 bases at V and 5 bases at J, leaving 10 bases unmatched. This CDR3 comprises 16 residues. The DNA for the CDR3 is TGTGCCAGCAGTTTTAGGATGACAGGGGGAAGGTATGGCTACACCTTC. Translation gives CASSFRMTGGRYGYTF.

This rearrangement joins TRBV3-1 (or the pseudogene TRBV3-2) to TRBJ1-2, with D possibly matching TRBD1 (6 bases). The CDR3 spans 13 residues. Germline V gene lookup returns CDR1 LGHDT and CDR2 YNNKEL (reference sequence). V was cut by 4 bases and J by 2 bases, with 8 bases left in between. CDR3 loop: CASSPGQNYGYTF. CDR3 nucleotides: TGTGCCAGCAGCCCTGGACAGAACTATGGCTACACCTTC.

This clone was seen a handful of times. The chain joins TRBV3-1 (or the pseudogene TRBV3-2) to TRBJ2-7; 10 bases align to TRBD1. This CDR3 contains 14 residues. Looked up from germline, CDR1 is LGHDT and CDR2 is YNNKEL (reference sequence). The trim removed 1 base at V and 4 bases at J, leaving 1 base unmatched. The CDR3 loop is CASSQGTGGYEQYF. The CDR3 bases are TGTGCCAGCAGCCAAGGGACAGGGGGTTACGAGCAGTACTTC.

Here the CDR3 DNA reads TGTGCCAGCAGCTTAGGTAGCGGGGGGGTGAATGAGCAGTTCTTC. Protein: CASSLGSGGVNEQFF. V usage is TRBV11-2 and J usage is TRBJ2-1; TRBD2 matches 11 bases. CDR3 length equals 15 residues. Germline V gene data show CDR1 as SGHAT and CDR2 as FQNNGV. Trimming removed 1 base from V and 7 bases from J; junction bases left unmatched: 3.

Regarding this clone: The germline gene is not matched at one end of the junction; a read error may be the cause. The chain combines TRBV2 with TRBJ2-3, with D uncertain. The V gene's germline CDR1 is SNHLY and CDR2 FYNNEI. CDR3 size: 11 residues. CDR3 in amino acids: CAGSLADTQYF. CDR3 DNA sequence: TGTGCCGGCAGTCTAGCAGATACGCAGTATTTT.

The genes are TRBV4-2 and TRBJ1-1; D is perhaps TRBD1 (6 bases). From germline, CDR1 is LGHNA and CDR2 YNFKEQ. This CDR3 is 14 amino acids long. Trimming pared 0 bases from V and 4 bases from J, leaving 9 bases between. CDR3 amino acids: CASSQERGFTEAFF. DNA for the CDR3: TGTGCCAGCAGCCAAGAAAGGGGGTTCACTGAAGCTTTCTTT.